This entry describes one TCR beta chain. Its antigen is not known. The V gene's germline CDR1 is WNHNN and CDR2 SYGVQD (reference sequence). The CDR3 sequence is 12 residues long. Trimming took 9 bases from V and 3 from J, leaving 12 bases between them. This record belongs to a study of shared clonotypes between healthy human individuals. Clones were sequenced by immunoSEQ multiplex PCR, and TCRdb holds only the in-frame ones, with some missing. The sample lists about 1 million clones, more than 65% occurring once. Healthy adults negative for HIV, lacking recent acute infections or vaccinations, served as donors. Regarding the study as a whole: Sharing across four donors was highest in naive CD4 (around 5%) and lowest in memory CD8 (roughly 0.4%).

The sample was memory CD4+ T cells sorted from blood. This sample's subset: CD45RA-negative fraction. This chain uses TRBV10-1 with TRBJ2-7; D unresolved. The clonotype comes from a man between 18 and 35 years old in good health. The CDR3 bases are TGCGCCAGTTGGGATCTCCGCTACGAGCAGTACTTC. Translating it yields CASWDLRYEQYF.